These T cell receptor beta chains were read from a single sample in a study of regulatory T cells in long-lasting Graves disease. In TCRdb, the multiplex PCR reads were re-called with MiXCR into one record per CDR3 protein. The sample records 410,000 or so distinct CDR3 sequences, 14% to 15% being singletons. Separately, the same data were catalogued under a study of T cells in Graves' hyperthyroidism and ophthalmopathy.

The sequenced sample was peripheral blood mononuclear cells (PBMCs), obtained at new diagnosis, from a patient treated with antithyroid drugs. These receptors all come from a woman younger than 45 with Graves disease. Each CDR3 is given with its conserved first and last residue. D genes are given only for firm matches. Rows may omit the clone size; those that give it use once, few, many or a size class.

CDR3 | DNA | size | D | J | V
CASSTPSVLRNEQFF | TGTGCCAGCAGTACCCCGAGCGTGTTGAGGAATGAGCAGTTCTTC | many | . | TRBJ2-1 | TRBV12-3/TRBV12-4
CATSDFLSTGTETQYF | TGTGCCACCAGTGATTTTTTATCGACAGGGACAGAGACCCAGTACTTC | . | TRBD1 | TRBJ2-5 | TRBV24-1
CASSLIAWGGYGYTF | TGTGCCAGCAGCTTGATTGCATGGGGGGGCTATGGCTACACCTTC | few | . | TRBJ1-2 | TRBV5-6
CASSQGSWDQGAGSPLHF | TGCGCCAGCAGCCAAGGCAGTTGGGACCAGGGGGCAGGTTCACCCCTCCACTTT | few | TRBD1 | TRBJ1-6 | TRBV4-1
CASSLEVSGGAYEQYF | TGTGCCAGCAGCTTAGAGGTTAGCGGGGGAGCCTACGAGCAGTACTTC | many | TRBD2 | TRBJ2-7 | TRBV11-3
CASSFPGTFSEQYF | TGTGCCAGCAGCTTCCCCGGGACGTTTTCGGAGCAGTACTTC | many | . | TRBJ2-7 | TRBV7-9
CASSPLAGVSGGFTDTQYF | TGTGCCAGCTCACCATTAGCGGGAGTTTCCGGAGGATTCACAGATACGCAGTATTTT | . | TRBD2 | TRBJ2-3 | TRBV18
CASSLRQGMIEKLFF | TGTGCCAGCAGTCTCAGACAGGGCATGATTGAAAAACTGTTTTTT | . | TRBD1 | TRBJ1-4 | TRBV12-3/TRBV12-4
CASSLSGPTGLVGYTF | TGTGCCAGCAGTTTATCGGGGCCGACAGGCTTGGTCGGCTACACCTTC | many | . | TRBJ1-2 | TRBV27
CASSEGSEAFF | TGTGCCAGCAGTGAGGGGAGTGAAGCTTTCTTT | few | . | TRBJ1-1 | TRBV25-1
CASSQMQGLAGVGETQYF | TGTGCCAGCAGCCAAATGCAAGGACTAGCGGGAGTCGGTGAGACCCAGTACTTC | many | TRBD2 | TRBJ2-5 | TRBV14
CASSFRGQADRLDEQYF | TGTGCCAGCAGTTTCCGAGGACAGGCCGATAGGCTGGACGAGCAGTACTTC | many | TRBD1 | TRBJ2-7 | TRBV28
CASSDTFGLGAYEQYF | TGTGCCAGCAGTGACACTTTCGGACTAGGTGCATACGAGCAGTACTTC | . | TRBD2 | TRBJ2-7 | TRBV25-1
CSARERRETHNEQFF | TGCAGTGCTAGAGAACGGAGGGAGACGCACAATGAGCAGTTCTTC | few | . | TRBJ2-1 | TRBV20-1
CASSEAPRTGQGYTF | TGTGCCAGCAGTGAAGCGCCGCGGACAGGGCAAGGCTACACCTTC | many | TRBD1 | TRBJ1-2 | TRBV6-1
CASSLVSPGTGTMNTEAFF | TGCGCCAGCAGCTTAGTCTCTCCAGGGACAGGGACCATGAACACTGAAGCTTTCTTT | many | TRBD1 | TRBJ1-1 | TRBV5-1
CASSIGTVTEAFF | TGTGCCAGCAGTATAGGGACAGTTACTGAAGCTTTCTTT | . | TRBD1 | TRBJ1-1 | TRBV27
CASSRQTSLAYEQYF | TGTGCCAGCAGTCGGCAGACTAGTCTTGCCTACGAGCAGTACTTC | many | . | TRBJ2-7 | TRBV7-9
CASSLAGGNSYEQYF | TGTGCCAGCAGCTTGGCAGGGGGGAACTCCTACGAGCAGTACTTC | . | . | TRBJ2-7 | TRBV5-4
CASSRVGREVYNEQFF | TGTGCCAGCAGCAGAGTGGGGCGGGAGGTCTACAATGAGCAGTTCTTC | many | TRBD2 | TRBJ2-1 | TRBV11-2
CSAPRSGQGNTEAFF | TGCAGTGCCCCTAGATCGGGACAGGGGAACACTGAAGCTTTCTTT | few | TRBD1 | TRBJ1-1 | TRBV20-1
CASSSSRGQETQYF | TGTGCCAGCAGTAGCAGCAGGGGTCAAGAGACCCAGTACTTC | many | . | TRBJ2-5 | TRBV6-1